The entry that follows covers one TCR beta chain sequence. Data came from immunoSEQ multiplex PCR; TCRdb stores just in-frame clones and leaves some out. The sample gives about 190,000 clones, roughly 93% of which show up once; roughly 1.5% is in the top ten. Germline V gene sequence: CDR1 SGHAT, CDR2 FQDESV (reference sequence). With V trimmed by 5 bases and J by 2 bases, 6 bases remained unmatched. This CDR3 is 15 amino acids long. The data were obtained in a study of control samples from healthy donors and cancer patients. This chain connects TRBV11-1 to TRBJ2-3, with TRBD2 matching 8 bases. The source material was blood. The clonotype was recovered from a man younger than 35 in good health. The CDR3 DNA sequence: TGTGCCAGCAGCCCTACTAGCGGCGTCACAGATACGCAGTATTTT. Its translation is CASSPTSGVTDTQYF.